This T cell receptor beta chain is drawn from a study of T cells after yellow fever vaccination (dated by TCRdb to between 2018 and 2020). Context from the whole study: The SMART-Seq v4 Ultra Low Input RNA kit was used to prepare libraries from fractions with low cell numbers. Bulk TCR alpha and beta repertoires were sequenced longitudinally to track T-cell clones before and after primary and booster YFV17D yellow fever vaccination. Two healthy male donors, one aged 18 to 29 and one aged 30 to 40 years, were included in the cohort. Blood was collected at multiple timepoints before and after primary and secondary immunization, and bulk PBMC replicates and cell subsets were isolated. Beyond this particular receptor, the publication reports: Compared with the primary T-cell response, the secondary T-cell response was weaker but faster, peaking on day 5 rather than day 15. Because the study included only a couple of donors, the extent to which the findings can be generalized is limited. Most clones expanded after primary vaccination were re-detected after the booster (around 96% of CD4 and around 86% of CD8), suggesting broad memory maintenance. Because abundant contaminating clonotypes from the bulk population could be contained in FACS-sorted repertoires, computational filtering was required. A small share of clonotypes was detected in both CD4 and CD8 compartments, with the overlap likely arising from convergent recombination.

Reading from cysteine to phenylalanine, the CDR3 counts 12 amino acids. Here the CDR3 DNA is all that survives: 36 bases in frame from base 1. The germline V gene (reference sequence) yields MNHEY for CDR1 and SMNVEV for CDR2. The trim is 7 bases for V and 3 bases for J, with a gap of 10 bases between the germline ends. TCR cDNA was synthesized by 5'RACE template switching, which introduced a universal primer site and unique molecular identifiers. Priming of cDNA synthesis was performed from both the TCR alpha and TCR beta constant segments. Two PCR steps were used to amplify libraries, with sample barcodes and sequencing adapters being added in the second step. Sequencing of the libraries was done on either Illumina HiSeq 2500 (2x100 bp) or NovaSeq (2x150 bp). The authors processed their data as follows. MIGEC handled demultiplexing of reads and collapsing into UMI consensus sequences, while MiXCR performed V(D)J alignment. Using edgeR on replicate PBMC samples, clonotypes were called vaccine-responding if FDR was below 0.01 and the log2 fold change was above 5 up to day 15. CD4 or CD8 identity was assigned to each bulk clonotype according to whether the clonotype was present at higher abundance in the sequenced CD4 repertoire or the sequenced CD8 repertoire. TCRdb trimmed public reads at Q25 via fastp, called clones via MiXCR and kept in-frame beta chains. Entries are consolidated by CDR3 protein sequence, retaining the most common genes and DNA. Here the V and J calls rest on TCRdb's processing, not on the authors' analysis. Present in this sample are fewer than 450,000 distinct CDR3 sequences, around 8.1% of which were seen just once. In total, the top ten clones hold about 16% of the sample.

Turning to this clonotype: Its specific antigen is unknown. Qualities for individual bases were not recorded, and no much larger clone is one base off.

The treatment or condition label here, explained by the study, means: live attenuated yellow fever vaccine strain. At each blood-draw timepoint, two biological replicates of bulk PBMCs were collected. A standard Ficoll-Paque protocol was used to isolate PBMCs from peripheral blood. TriZol was used to extract RNA from bulk PBMCs, from CD4 and CD8 fractions, and from dextramer-positive and dextramer-negative fractions. Source: PBMCs, taken approximately 40 days after the first yellow fever vaccination. Recombination connected TRBV27 to TRBJ2-7, with the D gene tentatively TRBD1 or TRBD2, based on 5 matching bases in each. This TCR was recovered from a man younger than 35 who received the YFV17D yellow fever vaccine. The sequenced DNA is TGTGCCAGCATCGGGACGGGCTACGAGCAGTACTTC. It specifies CASIGTGYEQYF.